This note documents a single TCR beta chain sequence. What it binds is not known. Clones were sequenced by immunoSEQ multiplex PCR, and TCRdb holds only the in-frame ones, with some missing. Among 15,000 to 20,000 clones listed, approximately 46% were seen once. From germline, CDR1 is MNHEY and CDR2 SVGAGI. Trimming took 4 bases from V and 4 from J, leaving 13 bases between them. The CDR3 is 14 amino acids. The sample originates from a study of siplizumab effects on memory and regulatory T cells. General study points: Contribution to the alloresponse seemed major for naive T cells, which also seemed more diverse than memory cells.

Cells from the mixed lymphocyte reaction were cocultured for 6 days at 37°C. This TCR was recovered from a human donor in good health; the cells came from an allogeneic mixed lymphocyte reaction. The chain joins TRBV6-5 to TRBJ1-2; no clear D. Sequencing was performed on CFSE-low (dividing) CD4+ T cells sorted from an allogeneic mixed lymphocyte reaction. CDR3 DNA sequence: TGTGCCAGCAGTTCGGCCGGGCCTTTCTATGGCTACACCTTC. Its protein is CASSSAGPFYGYTF.